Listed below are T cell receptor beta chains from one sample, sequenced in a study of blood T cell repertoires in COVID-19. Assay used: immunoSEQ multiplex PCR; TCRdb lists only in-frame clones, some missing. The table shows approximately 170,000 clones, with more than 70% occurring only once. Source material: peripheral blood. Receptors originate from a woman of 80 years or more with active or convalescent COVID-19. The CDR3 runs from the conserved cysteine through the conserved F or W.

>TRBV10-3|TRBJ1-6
CAISESGSTSPLHF
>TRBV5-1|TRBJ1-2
CASSQTGTYGYTF
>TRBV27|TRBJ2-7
CASRPSPGKISPYEQYF
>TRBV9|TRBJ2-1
CASSVLQGDNEQFF
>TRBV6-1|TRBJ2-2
CASSEEFRINTGELFF
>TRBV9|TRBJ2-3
CASRETSTDTQYF
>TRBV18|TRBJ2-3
CASSPRASGRTTQYF
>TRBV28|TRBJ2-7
CASRTGSREQYF
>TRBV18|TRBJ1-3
CASSRPGPSGNTIYF
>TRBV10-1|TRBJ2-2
CASGTSGTGELFF
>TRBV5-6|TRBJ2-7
CASSADIVGSYEQYF
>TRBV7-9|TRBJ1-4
CASSLGGGGVGEKLFF
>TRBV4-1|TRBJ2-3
CASSQDTQGASTDTQYF
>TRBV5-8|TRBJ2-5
CASSLAGRQETQYF
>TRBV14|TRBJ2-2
CASSLSKGGGTGELFF
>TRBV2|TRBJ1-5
CASSDSGSPQHF
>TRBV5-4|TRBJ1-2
CASSLSRGNYGYTF
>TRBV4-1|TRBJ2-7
CASSPEGREGSYEQYF
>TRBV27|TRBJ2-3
CASSLGLAGAYTDTQYF
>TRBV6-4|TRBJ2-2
CASSGGQEAGELFF
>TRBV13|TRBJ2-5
CASSSRLAELQETQYF
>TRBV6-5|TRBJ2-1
CAIQDWAEYNEQFF
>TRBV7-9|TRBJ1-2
CASSVTTGPYGYTF
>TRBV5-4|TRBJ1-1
CASSRDRNSEAFF
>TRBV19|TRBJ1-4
CASAGGFATNEKLFF
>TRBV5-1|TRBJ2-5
CASSLGVSGYQETQYF
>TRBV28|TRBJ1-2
CASKGNTGSYGYTF
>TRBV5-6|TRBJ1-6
CASTDRGLSPLHF
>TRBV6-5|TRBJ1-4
CASTDRPNEKLFF
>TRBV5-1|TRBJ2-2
CASSPLAGVNTGELFF
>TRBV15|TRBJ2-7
CATSTEQEGAYEQYF
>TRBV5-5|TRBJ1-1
CASSSVTGATEAFF
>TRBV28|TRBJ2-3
CASSPLAPAGTDTQYF
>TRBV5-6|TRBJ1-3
CASSRRTGGRAGNTIYF
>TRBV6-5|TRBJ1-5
CASMANSDQPQHF
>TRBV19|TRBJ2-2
CASSIQAGGVGELFF
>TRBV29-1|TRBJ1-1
CSVEEWQNTEAFF
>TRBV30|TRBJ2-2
CAWRQGPNTGELFF
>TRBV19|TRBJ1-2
CASSLDREVGYTF
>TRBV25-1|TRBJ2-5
CASSELTSPETQYF
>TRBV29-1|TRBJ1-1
CSVEYRLNTEAFF
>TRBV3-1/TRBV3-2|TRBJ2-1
CASSQGAGGSYNEQFF
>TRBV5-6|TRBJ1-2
CASSFIGVSGGRDGYTF
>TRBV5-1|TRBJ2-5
CASSAGQGRETQYF
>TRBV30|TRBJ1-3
CAWGFGGPGNTIYF
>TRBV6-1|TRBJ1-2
CASSEVRGSGSYTF
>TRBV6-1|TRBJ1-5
CASSERSGVGGNQPQHF
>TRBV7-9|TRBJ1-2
CASSLAYANYGYTF
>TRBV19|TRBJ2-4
CASAASGGDNIQYF